The 6 T cell receptor beta chains given below trace back to one sample, sequenced in a study of identical twins. TCRdb fed the 5' RACE reads into MiXCR, producing one record per CDR3 protein. In the table there are roughly 290,000 distinct CDR3 sequences, about 8.3% of which are singletons. These data were also reused for a study on yellow fever vaccine responses in identical twins.

The sequencing sample was made of memory (CD45RO+) T cells sorted from blood. All receptors derive from a woman between 18 and 29 years old in good health.

This clonotype was detected many times. CDR3 amino acids: CASSLGTGEWEKLFF. DNA for the CDR3: TGCGCCAGCAGCCTGGGGACAGGGGAGTGGGAAAAACTGTTTTTT. The chain uses TRBV4-1 and TRBJ1-4, with TRBD1 matching over 10 bases. The germline CDR1 and CDR2 sequences are MGHRA and YSYEKL. J gave up 8 bases and V 4 bases, and 7 bases lay outside the gene matches. This CDR3 has 15 residues.

This clonotype was recorded at least ten times. V gene TRBV5-5 combines with J gene TRBJ2-7; maybe TRBD1 (6 bases). The CDR3 spans 13 residues. Germline V lookup: CDR1 SGHKS, CDR2 YYEKEE (reference sequence). Trimming stripped 4 bases from V and 7 bases from J, with 15 bases between. CDR3 protein: CASSQTGLGEQYV. The CDR3 region has the DNA TGTGCCAGCAGCCAGACAGGTTTGGGGGAGCAGTACGTC.

This clonotype was seen ten or more times. V gene TRBV7-3 combines with J gene TRBJ2-2; no definite D call. The germline V and J ends were trimmed by 2 bases and 6 bases, with 7 bases remaining between them. Germline V gene data show CDR1 as SGHTA and CDR2 as FQGTGA. The CDR3 loop spans 13 amino acids. The CDR3 loop reads CASSLGAAGELFF. DNA of the CDR3: TGTGCCAGCAGCTTAGGAGCAGCCGGGGAGCTGTTTTTT.

This clonotype was picked up many times. CDR3 DNA: TGTGCCAGCAGCTTAGAAGGGACAACACCCTACAATGAGCAGTTCTTC. It encodes CASSLEGTTPYNEQFF. This chain uses TRBV11-3 with TRBJ2-1; D possibly corresponds to TRBD1 (6 bases). Germline lookup yields CDR1 SGHNT and CDR2 YENEEA. This CDR3 region has 16 residues. V lost 0 bases, J lost 2 bases, and 11 bases lay in between.

The V and J genes are TRBV28 and TRBJ1-5; no reliable D call. Germline CDR1 MDHEN, CDR2 SYDVKM. This CDR3 comprises 14 residues. Trimming took off 3 bases at V and 4 bases at J, with 10 bases between the two ends. Here the CDR3 reads CASSLTQTNQPQHF. The CDR3 coding sequence is TGTGCCAGCAGTTTGACCCAAACTAATCAGCCCCAGCATTTT.

This clonotype was detected many times. V and J are TRBV20-1 and TRBJ2-1, with 11 nucleotides matching TRBD2. This CDR3 is built from 12 residues. Germline V gene lookup returns CDR1 DFQATT and CDR2 SNEGSKA (reference sequence). The CDR3 spells CGTSGGYNEQFF. As DNA, the CDR3 is TGCGGTACTAGCGGGGGTTACAATGAGCAGTTCTTC.